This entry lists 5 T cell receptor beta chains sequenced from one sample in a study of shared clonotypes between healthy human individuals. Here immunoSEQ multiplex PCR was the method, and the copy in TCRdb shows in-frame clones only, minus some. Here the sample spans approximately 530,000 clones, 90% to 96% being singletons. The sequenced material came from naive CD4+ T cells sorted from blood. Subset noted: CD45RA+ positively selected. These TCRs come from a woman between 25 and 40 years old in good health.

CDR3 amino acids: CASSLVRWGGGNTEAFF. CDR3 bases: TGTGCCAGCAGTTTGGTCCGATGGGGGGGAGGGAACACTGAAGCTTTCTTT. The V and J genes are TRBV28 and TRBJ1-1; D is possibly TRBD1 (5 bases). V was pared by 3 bases and J by 1 base, with 18 bases between. This CDR3 spans 17 amino acids. CDR1 and CDR2 from the germline V gene are MDHEN and SYDVKM.

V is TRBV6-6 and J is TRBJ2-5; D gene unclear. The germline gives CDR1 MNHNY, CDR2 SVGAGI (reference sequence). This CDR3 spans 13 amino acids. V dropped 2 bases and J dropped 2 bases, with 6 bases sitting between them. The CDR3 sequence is CASSYMGQETQYF. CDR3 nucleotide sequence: TGTGCCAGCAGTTACATGGGTCAAGAGACCCAGTACTTC.

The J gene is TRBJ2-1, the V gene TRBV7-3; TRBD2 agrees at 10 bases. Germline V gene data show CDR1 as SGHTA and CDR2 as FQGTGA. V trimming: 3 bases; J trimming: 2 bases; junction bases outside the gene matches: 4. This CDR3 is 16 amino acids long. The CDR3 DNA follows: TGTGCCAGCAGCTTCCTAGCGGGAGCCACCTACAATGAGCAGTTCTTC. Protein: CASSFLAGATYNEQFF.

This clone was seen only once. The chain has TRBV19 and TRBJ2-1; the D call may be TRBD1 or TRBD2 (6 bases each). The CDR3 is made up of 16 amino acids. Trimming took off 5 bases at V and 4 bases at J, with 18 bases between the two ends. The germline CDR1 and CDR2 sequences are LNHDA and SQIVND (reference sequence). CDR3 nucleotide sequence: TGTGCCAGTAGTTCGGCTGAGGGGGGCTATTACAATGAGCAGTTCTTC. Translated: CASSSAEGGYYNEQFF.

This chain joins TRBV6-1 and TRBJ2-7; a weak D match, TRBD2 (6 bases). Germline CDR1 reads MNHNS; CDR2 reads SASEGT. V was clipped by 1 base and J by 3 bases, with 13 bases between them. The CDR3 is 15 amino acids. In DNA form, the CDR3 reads TGTGCCAGCAGTGAAGGAGGCTGGAGGGGCTACGAGCAGTACTTC. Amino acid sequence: CASSEGGWRGYEQYF.